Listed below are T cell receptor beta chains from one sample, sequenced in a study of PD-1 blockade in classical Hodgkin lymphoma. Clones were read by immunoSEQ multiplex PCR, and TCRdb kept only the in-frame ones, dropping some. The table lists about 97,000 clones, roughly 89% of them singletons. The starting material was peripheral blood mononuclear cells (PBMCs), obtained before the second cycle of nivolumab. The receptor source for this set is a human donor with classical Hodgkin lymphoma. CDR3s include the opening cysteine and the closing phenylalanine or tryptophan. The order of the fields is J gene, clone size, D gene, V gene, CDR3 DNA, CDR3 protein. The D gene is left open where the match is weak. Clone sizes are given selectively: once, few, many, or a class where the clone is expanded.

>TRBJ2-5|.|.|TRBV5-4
TGTGCCAGCAGCTTGGAGGACCGCCTTCCAGAGACCCAGTACTTC
CASSLEDRLPETQYF
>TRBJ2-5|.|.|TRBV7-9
TGTGCCAGCAGCTTATTAGACCGGCGACTAGACCAAGAGACCCAGTACTTC
CASSLLDRRLDQETQYF
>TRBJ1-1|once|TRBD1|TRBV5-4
TGTGCCAGCAGGGTGCCTAAGACAGGGGGAACTAGTGAAGCTTTCTTT
CASRVPKTGGTSEAFF
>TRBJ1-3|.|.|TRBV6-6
TGTGCCAGCAGGTCATCGTCGGGGGCAGCCGGAAACACCATATATTTT
CASRSSSGAAGNTIYF
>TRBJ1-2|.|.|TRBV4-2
TGTGCCAGCAGCCAAGTGGAGGGACCCTATGGCTACACCTTC
CASSQVEGPYGYTF
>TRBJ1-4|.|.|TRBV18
TGTGCCAGCTCACCATTGACGGGAACTAATGAAAAACTGTTTTTT
CASSPLTGTNEKLFF
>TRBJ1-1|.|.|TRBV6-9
TGTGCCCCCTGGACTGCTGTCACTGAAGCTTTCTTT
CAPWTAVTEAFF
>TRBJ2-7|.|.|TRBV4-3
TGCGCCAGCAGCCAAGATTACAATCTAGGTAACGAGCAGTACTTC
CASSQDYNLGNEQYF
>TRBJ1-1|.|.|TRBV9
TGTGCCAGCAGGGACCCCGACCGATTCCGGAACACTGAAGCTTTCTTT
CASRDPDRFRNTEAFF
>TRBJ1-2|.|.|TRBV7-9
TGTGCCAGCAGCCCCTGGACCTGGGGCTACACCTTC
CASSPWTWGYTF
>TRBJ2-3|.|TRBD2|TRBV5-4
TGTGCCAGCAGCTTGGACGGGGGCCTAGCGGGGGTCCCAGATACGCAGTATTTT
CASSLDGGLAGVPDTQYF
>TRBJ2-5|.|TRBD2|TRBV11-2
TGTGCCAGCAGCTTAGACTGGCGGGGGTTGGAAGAGACCCAGTACTTC
CASSLDWRGLEETQYF
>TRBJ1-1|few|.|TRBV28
TGTGCCAGCAGTGTAACGGTGAACACTGAAGCTTTCTTT
CASSVTVNTEAFF
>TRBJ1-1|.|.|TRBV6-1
TGTGCCAGCAGATCCAGACATGAAGCTTTCTTT
CASRSRHEAFF
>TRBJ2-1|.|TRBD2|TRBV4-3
TGCGCCAGCAGCCAAAGTACGGCTAGCGGGGGGGACAATGAGCAGTTCTTC
CASSQSTASGGDNEQFF
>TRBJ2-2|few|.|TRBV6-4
TGTGCCAGCAGGGAAGGGGGGGACGCCGGGGAGCTGTTTTTT
CASREGGDAGELFF
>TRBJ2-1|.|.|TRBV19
TGTGCCAGTAGTATCGGGGAACTTTACTACAATGAGCAGTTCTTC
CASSIGELYYNEQFF
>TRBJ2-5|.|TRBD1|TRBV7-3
TGTGCCAGCAGCCCCTGGGACAGGGGGAAAGAGACCCAGTACTTC
CASSPWDRGKETQYF
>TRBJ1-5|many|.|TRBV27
TGTGCCAGCAGTTTTCAGGGTCAAAGCAATCAGCCCCAGCATTTT
CASSFQGQSNQPQHF
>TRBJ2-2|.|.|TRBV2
TGTGCCAGCAGTGTGGATTTCTACCTCAACACCGGGGAGCTGTTTTTT
CASSVDFYLNTGELFF
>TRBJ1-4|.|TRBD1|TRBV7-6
TGTGCCAGCAGCTTAGAACAGGGGTTTGAAAAACTGTTTTTT
CASSLEQGFEKLFF
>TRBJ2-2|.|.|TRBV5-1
TGCGCCAGCAGTAATGGTTTGGGTGGACCCGGGGAGCTGTTTTTT
CASSNGLGGPGELFF
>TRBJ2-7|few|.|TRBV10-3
TGTGCCAGCAGTTCCGGCCCCTTAGGGGAGCAGTACTTC
CASSSGPLGEQYF
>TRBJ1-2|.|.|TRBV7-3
TGTGCCAGCAGCTTAACAGGGGGTGGAGTGGCTACCACCTTC
CASSLTGGGVATTF
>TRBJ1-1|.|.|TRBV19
TGTGCCAGTAACCAGGCGAACACTGAAGCTTTCTTT
CASNQANTEAFF
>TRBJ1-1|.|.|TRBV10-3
TGTGCCTGCTGGGACGAGCGTGAAGCTTTCTTT
CACWDEREAFF
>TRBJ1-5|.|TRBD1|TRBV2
TGTGCCAGCAGTGAGGGCAGGGGGAGCAATCAGCCCCAGCATTTT
CASSEGRGSNQPQHF
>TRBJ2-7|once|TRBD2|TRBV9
TGTGCCAGCAGCTTAGGGACTATCTACGAGCAGTACTTC
CASSLGTIYEQYF
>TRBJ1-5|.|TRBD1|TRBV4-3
TGCGCCAGCAGCCAAAGGACAGGGCGGGATGCTTATAGCAATCAGCCCCAGCATTTT
CASSQRTGRDAYSNQPQHF
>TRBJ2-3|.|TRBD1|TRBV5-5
TGTGCCAGCAGCCGAACCGGGACAGCTAGCACAGATACGCAGTATTTT
CASSRTGTASTDTQYF
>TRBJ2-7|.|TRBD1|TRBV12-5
TGTGCTAGTGGTTGGGGGACAGGGGCGTACGAGCAGTACTTC
CASGWGTGAYEQYF
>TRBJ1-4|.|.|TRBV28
TGTGCCAGCAGTTTGGGGGGTGAAAAACTGTTTTTT
CASSLGGEKLFF
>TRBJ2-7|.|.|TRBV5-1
TGCGCCAGCAGCTTGGACAGGGCCTACGAGCAGTACTTC
CASSLDRAYEQYF
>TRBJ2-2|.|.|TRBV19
TGTGCCAGTAGTGTCGGGACAAGGACCGGGGAGCTGTTTTTT
CASSVGTRTGELFF
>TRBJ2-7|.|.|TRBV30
TGTGCCTGGGCCGGGCAGCCCCTCGGCTCCTACGAGCAGTACTTC
CAWAGQPLGSYEQYF
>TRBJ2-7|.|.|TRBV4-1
TGCGCCAGCAGCCAAGATCTCGGGCAGGGGGGCGACGAGCAGTACTTC
CASSQDLGQGGDEQYF
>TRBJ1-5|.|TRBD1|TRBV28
TGTGCCAGCAGTTTAGACAGGGGTGGCCAGCCCCAGCATTTT
CASSLDRGGQPQHF
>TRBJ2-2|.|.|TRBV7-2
TGTGCCAGCAGCTTAGGTTTCACCACCGGGGAGCTGTTTTTT
CASSLGFTTGELFF
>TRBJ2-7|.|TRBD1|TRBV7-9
TGTGCCAGCAGCTGGACAGGGGGATCCCTACGGGAGCAGTACTTC
CASSWTGGSLREQYF
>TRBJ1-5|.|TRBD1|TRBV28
TGTGCCAGCAGTGACCCGGGACAGGGAGGGGGTCAGCCCCAGCATTTT
CASSDPGQGGGQPQHF
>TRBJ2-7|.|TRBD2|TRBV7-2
TGTGCCAGCAGCTTAAGCGGGGGAGACCACGAGCAGTACTTC
CASSLSGGDHEQYF
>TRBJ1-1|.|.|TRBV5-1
TGCGCCAGCAGCTTGGCGACAGCCATGAACACTGAAGCTTTCTTT
CASSLATAMNTEAFF
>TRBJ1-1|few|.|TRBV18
TGTGCCAGCTCACCGTTGATGGAAAAGGGGACTGAAGCTTTCTTT
CASSPLMEKGTEAFF
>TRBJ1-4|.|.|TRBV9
TGTGCCAGCAGCTCGAGTGAAAAACTGTTTTTT
CASSSSEKLFF
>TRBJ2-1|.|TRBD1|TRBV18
TGTGCCAGCTCACCGGGACAGGGGGCCTACAATGAGCAGTTCTTC
CASSPGQGAYNEQFF
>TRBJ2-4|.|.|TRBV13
TGTGCCAGCAGCTTATGGGGCCGCGCAGGGGGGGCCAAAAACATTCAGTACTTC
CASSLWGRAGGAKNIQYF
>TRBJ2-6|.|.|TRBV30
TGTGCCTGCGTCCTCTCTGGGGCCAACGTCCTGACTTTC
CACVLSGANVLTF
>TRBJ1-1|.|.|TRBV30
TGTGCCTGGAGTACAACAGTGAACACTGAAGCTTTCTTT
CAWSTTVNTEAFF
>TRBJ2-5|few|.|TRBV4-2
TGTGCCAGCAGCCGACTTCAAGAGACCCAGTACTTC
CASSRLQETQYF
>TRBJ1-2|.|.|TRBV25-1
TGTGCCAGCCGCCCTGGGGCCCTCACCCCACATGGCTACACCTTC
CASRPGALTPHGYTF